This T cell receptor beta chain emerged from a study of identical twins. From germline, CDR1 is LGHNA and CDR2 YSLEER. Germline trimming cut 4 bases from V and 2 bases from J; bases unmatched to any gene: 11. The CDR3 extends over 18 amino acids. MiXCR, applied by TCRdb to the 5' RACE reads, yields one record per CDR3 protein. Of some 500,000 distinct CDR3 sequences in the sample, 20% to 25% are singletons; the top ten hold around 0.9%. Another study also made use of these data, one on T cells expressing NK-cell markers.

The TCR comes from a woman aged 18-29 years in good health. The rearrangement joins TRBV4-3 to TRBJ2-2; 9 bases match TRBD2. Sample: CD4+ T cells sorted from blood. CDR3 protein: CASSPNPGLALNTGELFF. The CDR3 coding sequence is TGCGCCAGCAGCCCAAACCCTGGACTAGCGCTTAACACCGGGGAGCTGTTTTTT.